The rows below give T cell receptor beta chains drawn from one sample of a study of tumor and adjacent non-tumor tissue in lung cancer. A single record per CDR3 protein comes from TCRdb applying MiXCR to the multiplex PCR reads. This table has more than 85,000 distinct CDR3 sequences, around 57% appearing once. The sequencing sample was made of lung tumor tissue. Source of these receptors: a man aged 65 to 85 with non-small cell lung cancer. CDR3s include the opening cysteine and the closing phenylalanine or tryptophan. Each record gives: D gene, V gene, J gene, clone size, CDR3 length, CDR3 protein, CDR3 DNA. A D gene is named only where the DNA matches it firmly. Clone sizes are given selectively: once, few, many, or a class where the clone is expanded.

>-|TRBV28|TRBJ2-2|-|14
CASSLGVNTGELFF
TGTGCCAGCAGTTTGGGGGTGAACACCGGGGAGCTGTTTTTT
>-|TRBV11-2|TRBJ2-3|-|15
CASITGQGLANMQYF
TGTGCCAGCATCACTGGTCAGGGTTTAGCAAATATGCAGTATTTT
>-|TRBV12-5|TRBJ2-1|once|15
CASAFGPDGYNEQFF
TGTGCTAGTGCTTTTGGTCCAGACGGGTACAATGAGCAGTTCTTC
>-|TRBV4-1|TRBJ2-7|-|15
CASSQDSVPYYEQYF
TGCGCCAGCAGCCAAGATTCGGTGCCCTACTACGAGCAGTACTTC
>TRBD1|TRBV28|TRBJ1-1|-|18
CASSLGSGQALLNIEAFF
TGTGCCAGCAGTTTAGGGTCGGGACAGGCGTTACTGAATATTGAAGCTTTCTTT
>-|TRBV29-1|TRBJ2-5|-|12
CIVVILRETQYF
TGCATCGTTGTCATCCTCCGGGAGACCCAGTACTTC
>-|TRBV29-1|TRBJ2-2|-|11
CSVGQAGEPFF
TGCAGCGTTGGACAAGCCGGGGAGCCGTTTTTT
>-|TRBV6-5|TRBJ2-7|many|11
CASSYRGEQYF
TGTGCCAGCAGTTACAGGGGCGAGCAGTACTTC
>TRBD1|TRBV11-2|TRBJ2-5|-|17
CTSSSRGQVKRQETQYF
TGTACCAGCAGCTCGCGCGGACAGGTAAAGCGGCAAGAGACTCAGTACTTC
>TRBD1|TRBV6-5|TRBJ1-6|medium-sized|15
CASSTPGQAHSPLHF
TGTGCCAGCAGTACGCCGGGACAGGCCCATTCACCCCTCCACTTT
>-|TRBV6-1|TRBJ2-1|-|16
CAGIARGGQFFNEQLF
TGTGCCGGCATCGCGAGAGGAGGGCAGTTTTTCAATGAGCAGCTCTTC
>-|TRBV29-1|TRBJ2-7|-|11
CSVGSGAEQYF
TGTAGCGTTGGGTCGGGGGCCGAGCAGTACTTC
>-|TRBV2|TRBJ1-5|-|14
CASGEGAVNQPLHF
TGTGCCAGCGGTGAAGGGGCAGTCAATCAGCCCCTGCATTTT
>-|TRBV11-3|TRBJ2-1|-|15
CASSLEGTNDNLQFF
TGTGCTAGTAGCTTAGAGGGGACAAACGACAATTTGCAGTTCTTC
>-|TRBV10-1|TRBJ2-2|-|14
CTSGELGRAGELFF
TGCACCAGCGGTGAGCTCGGCAGGGCCGGGGAGCTGTTTTTT
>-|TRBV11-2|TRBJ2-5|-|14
CANAHRLGPETRYF
TGTGCCAACGCCCACAGACTAGGGCCGGAGACCCGGTACTTC
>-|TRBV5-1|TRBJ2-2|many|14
CASSLTLDTGELFF
TGCGCCAGCAGCTTGACGCTGGACACCGGGGAGCTGTTTTTT
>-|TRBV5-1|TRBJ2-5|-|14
CASSFTDLRETQYF
TGCGCCAGCAGCTTCACGGACCTGCGGGAGACCCAGTACTTC
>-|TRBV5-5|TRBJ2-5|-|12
CASSGSARTQYF
TGTGCTAGCAGCGGTTCCGCGCGGACCCAGTACTTC
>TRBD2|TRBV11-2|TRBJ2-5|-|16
CASSTGLAGGAVIQYF
TGTGCCAGCAGCACGGGACTAGCGGGGGGAGCGGTGATCCAGTACTTC
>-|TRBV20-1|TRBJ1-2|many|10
CSAFRSGYTF
TGCAGTGCTTTTCGCAGTGGCTACACCTTC
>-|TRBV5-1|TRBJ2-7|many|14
CASSLGGVRDEQYF
TGCGCCAGCAGCTTGGGAGGGGTTCGCGACGAGCAGTACTTC
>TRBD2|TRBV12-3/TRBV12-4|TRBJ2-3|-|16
CASRWGGPDGNRPQYF
TGTGCTAGCAGATGGGGGGGACCCGACGGCAATCGGCCCCAGTATTTT
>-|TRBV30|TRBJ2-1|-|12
CAWGKPDGGQFF
TGTGCATGGGGTAAACCGGACGGCGGGCAGTTCTTC
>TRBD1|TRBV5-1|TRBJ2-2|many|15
CASSTGTGPTGELFF
TGCGCCAGCAGCACCGGGACAGGACCAACCGGGGAGCTGTTTTTT
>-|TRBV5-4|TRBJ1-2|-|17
CARSLTAPEGEYYGYTF
TGTGCCAGGAGCTTGACCGCTCCCGAAGGGGAGTATTATGGCTACACATTC
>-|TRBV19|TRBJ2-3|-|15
CASRDSGLPGDTQYF
TGTGCCAGTAGGGACTCCGGGCTCCCGGGAGATACGCAGTATTTT
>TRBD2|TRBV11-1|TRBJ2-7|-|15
CASSLGLASSYVQYF
TGTGCCAGTAGCTTAGGACTAGCAAGCTCCTACGTGCAGTACTTC
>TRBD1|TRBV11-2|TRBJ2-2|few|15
CASILGRGRTGELVF
TGTGCAAGCATCTTAGGCAGGGGGAGAACCGGGGAGCTGGTTTTT
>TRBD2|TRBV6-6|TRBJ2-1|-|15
CANSYETSGTGEQFF
TGTGCCAACAGTTACGAGACTAGCGGGACGGGTGAGCAGTTCTTC
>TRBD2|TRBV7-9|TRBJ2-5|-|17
CARSLGVTSGVQETQYF
TGTGCCAGGAGCTTAGGTGTGACTAGCGGGGTTCAAGAGACCCAGTACTTC
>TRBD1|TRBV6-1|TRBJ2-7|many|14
CASCPGTGGREQYF
TGTGCCAGCTGCCCCGGGACAGGGGGCCGGGAGCAGTACTTC
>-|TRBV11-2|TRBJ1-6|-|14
CTSTGADAHSPLHF
TGTACTAGCACCGGGGCCGACGCCCATTCACCCCTCCACTTT
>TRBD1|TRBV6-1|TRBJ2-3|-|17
CTSSDTAGTGVKDTQYF
TGTACCAGCAGCGACACGGCCGGGACAGGGGTTAAAGATACACAGTATTTT
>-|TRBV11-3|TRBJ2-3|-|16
CTSSPGHTKYTDTQYF
TGTACCAGCAGTCCGGGACATACAAAATACACAGATACGCAGTATTTT
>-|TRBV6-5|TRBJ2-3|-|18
CASSHSTTARASTDTQYF
TGTGCCAGCAGTCACTCGACTACGGCGAGAGCTAGCACAGACACGCAGTATTTT
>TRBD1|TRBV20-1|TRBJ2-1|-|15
CSARETGGSYNEQFF
TGCAGTGCTAGGGAGACAGGGGGCTCCTACAATGAGCAGTTCTTC
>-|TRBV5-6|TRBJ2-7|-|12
CASSRASYGQYF
TGTGCCAGCAGCCGCGCCTCCTACGGGCAGTACTTC
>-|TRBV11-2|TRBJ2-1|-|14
CASSVKDSYNEQLF
TGTGCCAGCAGCGTGAAGGATTCATACAATGAGCAGCTCTTC
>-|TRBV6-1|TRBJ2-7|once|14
CASSPRQDVYEQNF
TGTGCCAGCAGCCCAAGACAAGACGTGTACGAGCAGAACTTC
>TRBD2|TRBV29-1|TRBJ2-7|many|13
CSVPGTSAYEQYF
TGCAGCGTTCCCGGGACTAGCGCCTACGAGCAGTACTTC
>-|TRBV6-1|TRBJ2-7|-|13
CASSIESSYEQYF
TGTGCCAGCAGTATCGAGAGCTCCTACGAGCAGTATTTC
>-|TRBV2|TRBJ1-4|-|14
CASSVGMSRKKLFF
TGTGCCAGCAGTGTGGGCATGTCACGTAAAAAACTGTTTTTT
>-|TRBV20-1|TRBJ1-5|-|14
CSAMPLVDRQPQHF
TGCAGTGCTATGCCCCTCGTGGATCGTCAGCCCCAGCATTTT